Listed below are T cell receptor beta chains from one sample, sequenced in a study of blood T cell repertoires in COVID-19. Generated by immunoSEQ multiplex PCR, the TCRdb table keeps only in-frame clones and is missing some. The data contain roughly 230,000 clones, around 86% of them singletons. What was sequenced was PBMCs or T cells enriched from blood (not recorded which). The receptors stem from a young man in a cohort exposed to, infected with or recovered from COVID-19 (not recorded which). Each CDR3 is given with its conserved first and last residue. Fields, in order: CDR3 protein, D gene, V gene, J gene. The D gene is left open where the match is weak.

CDR3: CASSLSGGQNIQYF
D: -
V: TRBV27
J: TRBJ2-4

CDR3: CASSFSGQGEAFF
D: TRBD1
V: TRBV27
J: TRBJ1-1

CDR3: CASSRGVSRTEAFF
D: -
V: TRBV21-1
J: TRBJ1-1

CDR3: CASSYSQTGNEQFF
D: -
V: TRBV6-2/TRBV6-3
J: TRBJ2-1

CDR3: CASSSSSGHVYEQYF
D: -
V: TRBV6-5
J: TRBJ2-7

CDR3: CASSQDPGGRNTIYF
D: TRBD1
V: TRBV4-1
J: TRBJ1-3

CDR3: CASSSGGANYGYTF
D: -
V: TRBV28
J: TRBJ1-2

CDR3: CASSQASSYNEQFF
D: -
V: TRBV5-1
J: TRBJ2-1

CDR3: CASSRTPSGGSSGGYTF
D: -
V: TRBV28
J: TRBJ1-2

CDR3: CASSQGTGRMDIQYF
D: TRBD1
V: TRBV3-1/TRBV3-2
J: TRBJ2-4

CDR3: CASSKRGSTDTQYF
D: TRBD2
V: TRBV9
J: TRBJ2-3

CDR3: CASSFSSGRAYNEQFF
D: TRBD2
V: TRBV27
J: TRBJ2-1

CDR3: CASSAGGLAGGETQYF
D: TRBD2
V: TRBV7-7
J: TRBJ2-5

CDR3: CASSSGTTVYNEQFF
D: TRBD2
V: TRBV6-2/TRBV6-3
J: TRBJ2-1

CDR3: CASSSRESGELFF
D: -
V: TRBV12-3/TRBV12-4
J: TRBJ2-2

CDR3: CASSRTADQPQHF
D: -
V: TRBV27
J: TRBJ1-5

CDR3: CASSLLPPRTEANTGELFF
D: -
V: TRBV27
J: TRBJ2-2

CDR3: CASSLRTGIAIDTQYF
D: -
V: TRBV5-1
J: TRBJ2-3

CDR3: CASSSPGDRAKNIQYF
D: -
V: TRBV7-9
J: TRBJ2-4

CDR3: CASSFGSGGFRAFF
D: -
V: TRBV27
J: TRBJ1-1

CDR3: CASSPLEVTISEQYF
D: -
V: TRBV3-1/TRBV3-2
J: TRBJ2-7

CDR3: CASSEEGARNQPQHF
D: TRBD1
V: TRBV2
J: TRBJ1-5

CDR3: CASSRGQANYGYTF
D: TRBD1
V: TRBV5-1
J: TRBJ1-2

CDR3: CATTRAGELFF
D: -
V: TRBV12-3/TRBV12-4
J: TRBJ2-2

CDR3: CASSPRLAEDQETQYF
D: TRBD2
V: TRBV13
J: TRBJ2-5

CDR3: CASSDWDRGYGYTF
D: TRBD1
V: TRBV6-4
J: TRBJ1-2

CDR3: CATSDPQTGGIGELFF
D: TRBD1
V: TRBV24-1
J: TRBJ2-2

CDR3: CASSQGSRSETQYF
D: -
V: TRBV3-1/TRBV3-2
J: TRBJ2-5

CDR3: CSAVDSPEAFF
D: -
V: TRBV20-1
J: TRBJ1-1

CDR3: CASSSAQGQSYTF
D: -
V: TRBV7-9
J: TRBJ1-2

CDR3: CASSLKSSADTQYF
D: -
V: TRBV5-1
J: TRBJ2-3

CDR3: CASSPGDSPPFGYTF
D: -
V: TRBV7-9
J: TRBJ1-2

CDR3: CASSVIAASNTQYF
D: -
V: TRBV5-4
J: TRBJ2-3

CDR3: CASSLGGTDTQYF
D: -
V: TRBV27
J: TRBJ2-3

CDR3: CASSSLQWSLLYEQYF
D: -
V: TRBV5-1
J: TRBJ2-7

CDR3: CASSEAARLADTQYF
D: TRBD2
V: TRBV2
J: TRBJ2-3

CDR3: CATSASGSGYEQFF
D: TRBD2
V: TRBV24-1
J: TRBJ2-1

CDR3: CASSQDLQNSPLHF
D: -
V: TRBV4-3
J: TRBJ1-6

CDR3: CASSHRDRGQNGYTF
D: TRBD1
V: TRBV7-8
J: TRBJ1-2

CDR3: CASLEGPGVSTDTQYF
D: -
V: TRBV28
J: TRBJ2-3

CDR3: CASSELDSVRNSPLHF
D: -
V: TRBV6-1
J: TRBJ1-6

CDR3: CASSPSTSGIDHTDTQYF
D: TRBD2
V: TRBV6-4
J: TRBJ2-3

CDR3: CASRRLAGGNEQYF
D: TRBD2
V: TRBV4-1
J: TRBJ2-7

CDR3: CASSLPTGRGGYTF
D: TRBD1
V: TRBV19
J: TRBJ1-2